The TCR beta chain described here comes from a study of radiation and T cells in renal cell carcinoma. At the level of the study: Nephrectomy followed 15 Gy stereotactic body radiation by 4 weeks. Study-wide results and limits: Pretreatment tumor biopsies were lacking, so baseline clonotypes are unknown. Top tumor clonotypes rose in blood 2 weeks post-radiation, then contracted.

The CDR3 consists of 14 residues. Germline V gives CDR1 SQVTM, CDR2 ANQGSEA. In the case of this clone: Its target is unknown. One end of the junction fails to match germline, which may point to a read error.

Time point: blood 2 weeks post-SBRT. Treatment here: 15 Gy SBRT to primary tumor, nephrectomy 4 weeks later. This renal cell carcinoma was of the clear cell type. Assay used: immunoSEQ multiplex PCR; TCRdb lists only in-frame clones, some missing. The sample lists about 150,000 clones; around 90% were seen once. Specimen: blood, collected from a patient whose treatment included radiotherapy and nephrectomy. The TCR comes from a woman in her forties or fifties with renal cell carcinoma. V usage is TRBV29-1 and J usage is TRBJ1-2, with a possible D match to TRBD1 (6 bases). CDR3 DNA sequence: TGCAGCGCTGAACCCAGGGGCCGGAGCTATGGCTACACCTTC. Translation: CSAEPRGRSYGYTF.